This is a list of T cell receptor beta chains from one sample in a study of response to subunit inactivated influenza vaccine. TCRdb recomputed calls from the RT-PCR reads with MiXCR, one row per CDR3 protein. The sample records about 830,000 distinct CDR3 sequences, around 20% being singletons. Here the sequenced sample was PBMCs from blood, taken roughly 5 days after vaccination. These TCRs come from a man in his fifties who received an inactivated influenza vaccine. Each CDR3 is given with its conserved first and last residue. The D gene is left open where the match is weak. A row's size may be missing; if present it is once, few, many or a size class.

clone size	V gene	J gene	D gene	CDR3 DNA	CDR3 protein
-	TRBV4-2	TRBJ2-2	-	TGTGCCAGCACGGAGACGGCTACGAACACCGGGGAGCTGTTTTTT	CASTETATNTGELFF
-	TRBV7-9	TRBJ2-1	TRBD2	TGTGCCAGCAGCTTTTCATCTAGCGGTGCCTACAATGAGCAGTTCTTC	CASSFSSSGAYNEQFF
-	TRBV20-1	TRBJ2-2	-	TGCAGTGCTAGACAGGGGACCGTTGGGACCGGGGAGCTGTTTTTT	CSARQGTVGTGELFF
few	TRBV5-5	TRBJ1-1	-	TGTGCCAGCAGCTTGAGGGGCTGGACTGAAGCTTTCTTT	CASSLRGWTEAFF
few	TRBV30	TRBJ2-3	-	TGTGCCTGGAGTTCCGCAGGGAGCACAGATACGCAGTATTTT	CAWSSAGSTDTQYF
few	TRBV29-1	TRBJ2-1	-	TGCAGCGTAACCCACGCGGTGGGGCACAATGAGCAGTTCTTC	CSVTHAVGHNEQFF
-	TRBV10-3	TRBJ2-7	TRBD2	TGTGCCATCAGTGACAAAGGTGGGGCTAGCGGGATCGAGCAGTACTTC	CAISDKGGASGIEQYF
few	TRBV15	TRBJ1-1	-	TGTGCCACCAGCCCAAGGGGGGGGGCCATGAACACTGAAGCTTTCTTT	CATSPRGGAMNTEAFF
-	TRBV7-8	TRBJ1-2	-	TGTGCCAGCAGCCAGAGGGACGGCGATGGCTACACCTTC	CASSQRDGDGYTF
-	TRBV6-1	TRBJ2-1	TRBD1	TGTGCCAGCAGTCCCCTGACAGGGGGCGGTATAAATGAGCAGTTCTTC	CASSPLTGGGINEQFF
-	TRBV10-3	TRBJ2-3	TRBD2	TGTGCCATCCTAGCGGGGGAGCGGGAACAGTATTTT	CAILAGEREQYF
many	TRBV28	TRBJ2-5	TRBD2	TGTGCCAGCAGTTTTTATGCTAGCGGGAGGGAGACCCAGTACTTC	CASSFYASGRETQYF
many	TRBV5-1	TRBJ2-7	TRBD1	TGCGCCAGCAGCGGGACAGGGCAGTACGAGCAGTACTTC	CASSGTGQYEQYF
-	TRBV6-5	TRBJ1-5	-	TGTGCCAGCAGTTACCTTGGAAATAGCAATCAGCCCCAGCATTTT	CASSYLGNSNQPQHF
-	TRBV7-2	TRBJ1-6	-	TGTGCCAGCAGCAAACAGGGAGACAATTCACCCCTCCACTTT	CASSKQGDNSPLHF
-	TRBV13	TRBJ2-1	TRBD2	TGTGCCAGCAGCCCAACTAGCGGGGGGGCAGATGAGCAGTTCTTC	CASSPTSGGADEQFF
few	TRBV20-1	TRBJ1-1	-	TGCAGTGCTAGAGATGGGGGTGAAGCTTTCTTT	CSARDGGEAFF
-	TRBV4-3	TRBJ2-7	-	TGCGCCAGCAGCCAAGAACGGCGAGTCTACGAGCAGTACTTC	CASSQERRVYEQYF
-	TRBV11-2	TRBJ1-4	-	TGTGCCAGCAGTTTTTGGGCCCAGGGTGTAGGTGAAAAACTGTTTTTT	CASSFWAQGVGEKLFF
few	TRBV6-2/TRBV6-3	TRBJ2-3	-	TGTGCCAGCAGACCGGGGACTGGGGATGTTACGCAGTATTTT	CASRPGTGDVTQYF
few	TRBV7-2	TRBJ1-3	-	TGTGCCAGCAGCCCTAGTGCCAACTCTGGAAACACCATATATTTT	CASSPSANSGNTIYF
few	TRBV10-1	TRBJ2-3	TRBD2	TGCGCCAGCAGTGAGTCAACTAGCGGGGGCCAAGATACGCAGTATTTT	CASSESTSGGQDTQYF
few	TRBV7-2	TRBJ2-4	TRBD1	TGTGCCAGCAGCTCGCGACAGGGCGGGCCCATTCAGTACTTC	CASSSRQGGPIQYF
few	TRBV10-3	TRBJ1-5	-	TGTGCCTGCCAGGCCCCCAATCAGCCCCAGCATTTT	CACQAPNQPQHF
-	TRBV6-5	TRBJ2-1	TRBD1	TGTGCCAGCAGTGACAGGGGGCTCAAGTTCTTC	CASSDRGLKFF
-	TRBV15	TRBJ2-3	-	TGTGCCACCAGCAGAGTTGGATGGGGGCCAGACACAGATACGCAGTATTTT	CATSRVGWGPDTDTQYF
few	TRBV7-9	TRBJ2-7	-	TGTGCCAGCAGCTTACAAGCGGCGCACGAGCAGTACTTC	CASSLQAAHEQYF
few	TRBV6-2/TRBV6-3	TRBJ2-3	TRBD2	TGTGCCAGCAGTTACTCGGTAGCGGGCGACACAGATACGCAGTATTTT	CASSYSVAGDTDTQYF
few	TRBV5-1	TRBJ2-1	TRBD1	TGCGCCAGCAGCTTGGAAATGGCCCGACAGGGTTGGGTCTATGAGCAGTTCTTC	CASSLEMARQGWVYEQFF
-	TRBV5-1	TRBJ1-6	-	TGCGCCAGCAGCTTGGGCGATTTGGATAATTCACCCCTCCACTTT	CASSLGDLDNSPLHF
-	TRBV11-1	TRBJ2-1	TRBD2	TGTGCCAGCAGCTCCAAAGCGGGGGGCCCCGATGAGCAGTTCTTC	CASSSKAGGPDEQFF
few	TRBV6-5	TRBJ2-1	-	TGTGCCAGCAGTTTACCACGTTCCGGGCCTTTTGGTGGTGAGCAGTTCTTC	CASSLPRSGPFGGEQFF
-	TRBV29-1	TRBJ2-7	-	TGCAGCGCTGTTTGGGCCCGAGGGGGATACGAGCAGTACTTC	CSAVWARGGYEQYF
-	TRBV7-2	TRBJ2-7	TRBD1	TGTGCCAGCAGGCGAGGGGGCTGGGACGAGCAGTACTTC	CASRRGGWDEQYF
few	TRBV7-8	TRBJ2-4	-	TGTGCCAGCAGCTTCAGCCGTCTGGTAGCCAAAAACATTCAGTACTTC	CASSFSRLVAKNIQYF
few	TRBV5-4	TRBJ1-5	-	TGTGCCAGCAGCTTGGGGGGGGGACAAAATCAGCCCCAGCATTTT	CASSLGGGQNQPQHF
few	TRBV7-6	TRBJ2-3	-	TGTGCCAGCAGCTTAGAGGTGTTGGGATTTAGCACAGATACGCAGTATTTT	CASSLEVLGFSTDTQYF
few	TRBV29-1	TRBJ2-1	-	TGCAGCGTTTCTAGCGAATCCTACAATGAGCAGTTCTTC	CSVSSESYNEQFF
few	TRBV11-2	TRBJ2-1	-	TGTGCCAGCAGCTTAGCGTTAGGACAGAACAATGAGCAGTTCTTC	CASSLALGQNNEQFF
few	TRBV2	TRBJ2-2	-	TGTGCCAGCAGTGTACATTTTCCTAGGGGCGCCGGGGAGCTGTTTTTT	CASSVHFPRGAGELFF
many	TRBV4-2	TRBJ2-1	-	TGTGCCAGCAGCCAAGCCGGGACAACCTACAATGAGCAGTTCTTC	CASSQAGTTYNEQFF
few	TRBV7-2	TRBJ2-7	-	TGTGCCAGCAGCTTCCAGGGCCAGGACTACGAGCAGTACTTC	CASSFQGQDYEQYF
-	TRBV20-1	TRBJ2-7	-	TGCAGTGCTAGAGGGGGTCCAGCATCCTACGAGCAGTACTTC	CSARGGPASYEQYF
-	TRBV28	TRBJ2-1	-	TGTGCCACCACGGACTCGTTGTCCTACAATGAGCAGTTCTTC	CATTDSLSYNEQFF
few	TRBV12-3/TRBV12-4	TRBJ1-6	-	TGTGCCAGCCTTAAGACCAGGGGACCCCTCCACTTT	CASLKTRGPLHF
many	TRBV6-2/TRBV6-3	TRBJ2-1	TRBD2	TGTGCCAGCAGTTTCAGTTACGGGACTAGCGACCATCTGGGGCAGTTCTTC	CASSFSYGTSDHLGQFF
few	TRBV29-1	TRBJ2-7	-	TGCAGCGTTGAAGGCTCCTACGAGCAGTACTTC	CSVEGSYEQYF
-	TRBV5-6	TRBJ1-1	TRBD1	TGTGCCAGCAGCGAAGACAGGGGGCTTTCCGACGGAGCTTTCTTT	CASSEDRGLSDGAFF
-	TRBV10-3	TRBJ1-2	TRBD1	TGTGCCATCAGTGAGGGACAGGGGGCGGATGGCTACACCTTC	CAISEGQGADGYTF
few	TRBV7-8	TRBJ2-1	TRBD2	TGTGCCAGCAGCTCCGCATTCGGGGGGAGCTCCTACAATGAGCAGTTCTTC	CASSSAFGGSSYNEQFF
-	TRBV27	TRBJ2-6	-	TGTGCCAGCAGTACCATTACCCCATTGGGGGCCAACGTCCTGACTTTC	CASSTITPLGANVLTF
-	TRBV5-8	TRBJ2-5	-	TGTGCCAGCAGCCCCCCGATACAAGAGACCCAGTACTTC	CASSPPIQETQYF
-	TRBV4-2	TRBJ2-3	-	TGTGCCAGCAGCCAATCGACTACCACAGATACGCAGTATTTT	CASSQSTTTDTQYF
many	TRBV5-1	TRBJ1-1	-	TGCGCCAGCAGCTTGGGGGGACGGCGGAACACTGAAGCTTTCTTT	CASSLGGRRNTEAFF
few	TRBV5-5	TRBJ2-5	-	TGTGCCAGCAGCTTTGGGGCAGGAGTTCAACAAGAGACCCAGTACTTC	CASSFGAGVQQETQYF